This T cell receptor beta chain was documented in a study of T cell repertoires in cytomegalovirus infection. General study points: Dominating the ex vivo response were TCR beta clonotypes that were CMV-specific and HLA-C-restricted.

TCRdb re-analysed the reads in MiXCR, keeping a single row per CDR3 protein. The data show 310,000 or so distinct CDR3 sequences, approximately 8.9% seen once. The CDR3 is 15 amino acids. Germline loops: CDR1 DFQATT, CDR2 SNEGSKA (reference sequence). Between the trimmed V and J ends, which lost 1 base and 0 bases, there was a span of 10 bases. This clonotype was seen at least ten times. Its antigen remains unidentified. The TCR originated in a human donor in good health (CMV status not recorded). Some clones in this sample may be carry-over from other donors' samples. V usage is TRBV20-1 and J usage is TRBJ2-1, with D unclear. The sequencing sample was made of PBMCs. This CDR3 is CSARGALSSYNEQFF. The CDR3 bases are TGCAGTGCTAGAGGGGCTTTGAGCTCCTACAATGAGCAGTTCTTC.